This paragraph covers one T cell receptor (beta chain) sequence. The antigen remains unidentified. The CDR3 covers 15 residues. V lost 3 bases, J lost 1 base, and 11 bases lay in between. The germline CDR1 and CDR2 sequences are MDHEN and SYDVKM. This record belongs to a study of cytomegalovirus exposure and HLA in healthy donors. Findings and limits, study-wide: It was reportedly the case that the classifier diagnosed cytomegalovirus status with high specificity and sensitivity. The listing of fewer than 200 TCR beta chains classed them as cytomegalovirus-associated.

Clones were read by immunoSEQ multiplex PCR, and TCRdb kept only the in-frame ones, dropping some. The data show some 200,000 clones, 86% seen once. This TCR was sampled from a man in his thirties or forties in good health and CMV-seropositive. Sequencing was performed on PBMCs. This chain uses TRBV28 with TRBJ2-3; possible D gene TRBD2, 7 bases. The CDR3 loop is CASSLAGAGTDTQYF. The DNA for the CDR3 is TGTGCCAGCAGTTTGGCGGGGGCTGGCACAGATACGCAGTATTTT.